This T cell receptor beta chain was found in a study of blood T cell repertoires in COVID-19. In the study overall: Sites across the United States, Italy and Spain contributed samples from acute and convalescent COVID-19.

Original data processing: The assay estimated nucleated cells by amplifying reference gene primers. Sequencing used immunoSEQ multiplex PCR; TCRdb keeps in-frame clones, though not all of them. Clone size and V and J calls were adopted from that table, with D and trimming inferred from the DNA. The sample includes 200,000 to 300,000 clones, about 80% of them seen just once. The specimen was peripheral blood. This sequence originates from a woman older than 75 with acute or convalescent COVID-19.

CDR3 DNA: TGTGCCAGCAGAGTACAGGGGCCCAGCTCCTATAATTCACCCCTCCACTTT. This encodes CASRVQGPSSYNSPLHF. The genes are TRBV27 and TRBJ1-6; 7 bases match TRBD1. Germline values: CDR1 MNHEY, CDR2 SMNVEV (reference sequence). The V segment lost 6 bases and the J segment 0 bases; nucleotides outside the gene matches: 8. The CDR3 is 17 residues long.